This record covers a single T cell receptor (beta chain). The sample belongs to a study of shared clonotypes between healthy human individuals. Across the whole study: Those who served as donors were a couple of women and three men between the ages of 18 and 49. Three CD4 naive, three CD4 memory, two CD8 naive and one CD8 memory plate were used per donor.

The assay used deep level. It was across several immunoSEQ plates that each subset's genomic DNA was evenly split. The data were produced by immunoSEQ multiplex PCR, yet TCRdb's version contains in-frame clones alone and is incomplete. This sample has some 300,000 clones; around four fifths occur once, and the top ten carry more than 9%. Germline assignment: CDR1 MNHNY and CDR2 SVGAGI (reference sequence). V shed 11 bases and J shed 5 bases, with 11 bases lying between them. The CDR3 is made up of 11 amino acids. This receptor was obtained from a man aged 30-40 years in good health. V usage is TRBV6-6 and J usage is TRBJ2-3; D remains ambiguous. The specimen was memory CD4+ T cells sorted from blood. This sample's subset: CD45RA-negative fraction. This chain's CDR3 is CASSNGDTQYF. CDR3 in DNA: TGTGCCTCTTCCAACGGAGATACGCAGTATTTT.